Below, 8 T cell receptor beta chains from the same sample are listed, as sequenced in a study of cytomegalovirus exposure and HLA in healthy donors listed by TCRdb under 2017. Libraries were made using the immunoSEQ multiplex PCR assay. For the multiplex PCR, a mixture combining 60 forward primers for TCR Vbeta segments and 13 reverse primers for TCR Jbeta segments was used. As stored in TCRdb, this immuneACCESS dataset retains in-frame rearrangements with V and J assigned. A fraction of the clones does not appear; measured against another copy, unresolved V genes explain less than half of the discrepancy, and the remainder lacks a known reason. Here the sample has fewer than 200,000 clones; roughly 84% occur a single time. In total, the top ten clones hold roughly 2.1% of the sample. Sequenced input: PBMCs. The receptors stem from a young man in good health and CMV-seropositive.

The V and J genes are TRBV4-3 and TRBJ2-7; 8 positions agree with TRBD1. V trimming: 1 base; J trimming: 2 bases; junction bases outside the gene matches: 4. Germline loops: CDR1 LGHNA, CDR2 YSLEER. This CDR3 has 15 amino acids. In DNA form, the CDR3 reads TGCGCCAGCAGCCAAGCCGGGACAGGAGCCTACGAGCAGTACTTC. Protein product: CASSQAGTGAYEQYF.

V usage is TRBV27 and J usage is TRBJ2-5; 7 positions match TRBD1. Gene TRBJ2-7 matches the end of the DNA better, so the J call may be wrong. CDR1 MNHEY and CDR2 SMNVEV come from the germline V gene (reference sequence). The CDR3 is 18 amino acids. The CDR3 nucleotides are TGTGCCAGCAGTTTATCTTCCCCATCCGGGACAGCTACCTACGAGCAGTACTTC. The encoded protein is CASSLSSPSGTATYEQYF.

The chain couples TRBV18 to TRBJ2-6; maybe TRBD1 (6 bases). Trimming pared 5 bases from V and 0 bases from J, leaving 14 bases between. CDR3 length: 17 residues. Germline loops: CDR1 KGHSH, CDR2 LQKENI. The CDR3 sequence is CASSGQNLVSGANVLTF. In DNA, the CDR3 is TGTGCCAGCTCAGGACAGAACTTAGTCTCTGGGGCCAACGTCCTGACTTTC.

The chain employs TRBV4-2 and TRBJ2-5; TRBD2 matches 12 bases. Germline V CDR1 and CDR2: LGHNA, YNFKEQ. The CDR3 consists of 23 residues. V shed 0 bases, J shed 5 bases, and the junction held 25 bases outside the gene matches. Written as DNA, the CDR3 is TGTGCCAGCAGCCAAGAGCCAAGAGAAGCCCCTTCGCCTAGCGGGGGGGCTGGGGAGACCCAGTACTTC. Protein sequence: CASSQEPREAPSPSGGAGETQYF.

This clone has just one count. This chain connects TRBV6-1 to TRBJ1-6; no definite D call. The CDR3 has 14 residues. The V gene's germline CDR1 is MNHNS and CDR2 SASEGT. The V gene lost 7 bases and the J gene lost 1 base, with 8 bases spanning the gap. CDR3 bases: TGTGCCAGCACCTCGGGGTCCTATAATTCACCCCTCCACTTT. Its protein product is CASTSGSYNSPLHF.

The rearrangement uses TRBV10-3 and TRBJ2-7, with TRBD1 matching over 7 bases. This CDR3 contains 14 residues. The V gene's germline CDR1 is ENHRY and CDR2 SYGVKD. V gave up 2 bases and J gave up 3 bases; unmatched junction bases: 4. CDR3 nucleotides: TGTGCCATCAGTGAGACAGGGGCCCGCTACGAGCAGTACTTC. This encodes CAISETGARYEQYF.

This clone was counted once. The chain recombines TRBV1 with TRBJ2-3; the table names TRBD2, a call not compared with the DNA. TRBV1 is a pseudogene locus. This CDR3 region has 18 residues. CDR3 residues: CTSSQDNLNGRDTDTQYF. The CDR3 coding sequence is TGCACCAGCAGCCAAGATAATTTGAACGGGAGAGACACAGATACGCAGTATTTT.

The rearrangement uses TRBV18 and TRBJ1-1, with a possible D match to TRBD1 (5 bases). The CDR3 contains 13 residues. V was cut by 1 base and J by 7 bases, with 10 bases left in between. Germline-derived CDR1 and CDR2 are KGHSH and LQKENI. The CDR3 is CASSPQAGLEAFF. As DNA, the CDR3 is TGTGCCAGCTCACCACAGGCAGGGCTTGAAGCTTTCTTT.